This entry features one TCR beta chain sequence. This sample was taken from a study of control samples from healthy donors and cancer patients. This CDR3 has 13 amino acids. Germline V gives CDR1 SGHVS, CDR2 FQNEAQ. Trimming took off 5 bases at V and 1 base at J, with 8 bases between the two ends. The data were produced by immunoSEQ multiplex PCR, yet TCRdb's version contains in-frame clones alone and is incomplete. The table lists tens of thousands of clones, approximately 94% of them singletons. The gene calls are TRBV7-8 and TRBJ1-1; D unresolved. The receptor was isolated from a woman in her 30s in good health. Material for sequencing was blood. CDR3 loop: CASSRSRNTEAFF. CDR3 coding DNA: TGTGCCAGCAGCCGAAGCAGGAACACTGAAGCTTTCTTT.